The clone carrying this T cell receptor beta chain is medium-sized (0.01 to 0.1%) by share. What it recognizes is unknown. A unique molecular identifier was carried by every single TCR cDNA molecule. Each CDR3 protein is one row after TCRdb ran MiXCR on the 5' RACE reads. The table shows about 11,000 distinct CDR3 sequences, with 4.5% to 5.5% occurring only once. The germline V gene encodes CDR1 SNHLY and CDR2 FYNNEI. The CDR3 is 13 amino acids. With 3 bases removed from V and 15 bases from J, the gap between germline ends came to 18 bases. This record comes from a study of spatial heterogeneity in lung cancer. As for the study in general: For tumor regions, TCR transcript counts showed a strong correlation with a T cell module score derived from matched bulk RNA-seq. Within raw reads, each unique TCR and UMI combination appeared on average more than ten times.

Whole-study findings and limits: Tumors with more nonsynonymous mutations had more expanded intratumoral alpha and beta TCRs.

The time point was: sample taken at primary tumor resection. Whole RNA, which was extracted from tumor, nontumor lung tissue or frozen PBMC, was sequenced without any cell sorting. The receptor comes from a male donor with early-stage non-small cell lung cancer. The chain combines TRBV2 with TRBJ2-1, with D possibly matching TRBD1 (5 bases). The sample here was lung tumor tissue, taken at surgery. Here the CDR3 DNA reads TGTGCCAGCAGTGAGGTGTTGCAGGGAAGTACGTTCTTC. Protein product: CASSEVLQGSTFF.